The 15 T cell receptor beta chains below were found in one sample sequenced in a study of control samples from healthy donors and cancer patients. Assay: immunoSEQ multiplex PCR; the TCRdb copy retains only in-frame clones and omits some. The sample yields some 130,000 clones, about 95% seen once. Sequenced material: blood. The receptors stem from a man under 40 in good health.

V gene TRBV4-1 combines with J gene TRBJ1-2, with unresolved D. CDR3 size: 14 residues. Germline CDR1 MGHRA, CDR2 YSYEKL. Trimming took off 0 bases at V and 4 bases at J, with 9 bases between the two ends. CDR3 amino acids: CASSQEGRVYGYTF. CDR3 nucleotide sequence: TGCGCCAGCAGCCAAGAGGGCCGGGTCTATGGCTACACCTTC.

As for this clone: The sample carries other DNA sequences with the same CDR3. V and J are TRBV28 and TRBJ1-5; possibly TRBD1 for D (5 bases). In germline, CDR1 is MDHEN, CDR2 SYDVKM. Trimming cost V 4 bases and J 0 bases, with 10 bases left between them. The CDR3 is 15 residues long. DNA for the CDR3: TGTGCCAGCAGTTCACCCCAGGGTAGCAATCAGCCCCAGCATTTT. Translating it yields CASSSPQGSNQPQHF.

V and J are TRBV28 and TRBJ1-4, with no clear D. CDR1 and CDR2 from the germline V gene are MDHEN and SYDVKM. V was shortened by 7 bases and J by 6 bases, with 15 bases between the two germline ends. The CDR3 consists of 14 residues. CDR3 region: CASNLSEGDEKLFF. The CDR3 DNA reads as TGTGCCAGCAATCTGTCGGAGGGCGATGAAAAACTGTTTTTT.

CDR3 amino acids: CASSFLWTGGKTNSPLHF. The CDR3 region has the DNA TGTGCCAGCAGCTTTCTATGGACAGGGGGAAAAACTAATTCACCCCTCCACTTT. The V gene is TRBV11-2, the J gene TRBJ1-6, with TRBD1 matching over 10 bases. The CDR3 contains 18 residues. V was pared by 3 bases and J by 6 bases, with 11 bases of the junction left unmatched. Germline CDR1 reads SGHAT; CDR2 reads FQNNGV.

V is TRBV7-9 and J is TRBJ1-3, with unresolved D. Deletions cut 2 bases from V and 2 bases from J, with 10 bases between. Per the germline V gene, CDR1 is SEHNR and CDR2 is FQNEAQ (reference sequence). The CDR3 consists of 15 residues. The CDR3 DNA reads as TGTGCCAGCAGCTTAATGTTGCCAGCTGGAAACACCATATATTTT. Its protein product is CASSLMLPAGNTIYF.

This clone was picked up one time. The V call is TRBV7-2, the J call TRBJ2-7; TRBD2 matches 9 bases. After removal of 5 bases from V and 2 bases from J, the junction contained 1 base not matched to a gene. This CDR3 contains 13 residues. Looked up from germline, CDR1 is SGHTA and CDR2 is FQGNSA. CDR3 nucleotide sequence: TGTGCCAGCAGCAGACTAGCGGCCTACGAGCAGTACTTC. The encoded protein is CASSRLAAYEQYF.

V usage is TRBV4-2 and J usage is TRBJ2-1, with 8 positions matching TRBD2. This CDR3 has 17 residues. V dropped 0 bases and J dropped 2; count of bases not matched to a gene: 6. Germline V lookup: CDR1 LGHNA, CDR2 YNFKEQ. The CDR3 DNA reads TGTGCCAGCAGCCAAGACCCCCCAGCGGGAGCCTACAATGAGCAGTTCTTC. Translation gives CASSQDPPAGAYNEQFF.

The V call is TRBV6-2 or TRBV6-3, the J call TRBJ1-2; perhaps TRBD1 as D (5 bases). Germline CDR1 is MNHEY and CDR2 is SVGEGT. The CDR3 contains 13 residues. Trimming took off 2 bases at V and 2 bases at J, with 6 bases between the two ends. Here the CDR3 reads CASSYPGNYGYTF. In DNA form, the CDR3 reads TGTGCCAGCAGTTACCCAGGGAACTATGGCTACACCTTC.

This clone was found a few times. The chain uses TRBV4-2 and TRBJ2-7; 8 bases fit TRBD2. Germline V gene sequence: CDR1 LGHNA, CDR2 YNFKEQ. The V and J ends lost 2 bases and 1 base, in that order; junction bases with no gene match: 1. CDR3 length equals 14 residues. The CDR3 loop reads CASSQLAGSYEQYF. For the CDR3, the DNA is TGTGCCAGCAGCCAACTAGCGGGTTCCTACGAGCAGTACTTC.

The chain recombines TRBV5-6 with TRBJ2-7, with no clear D. CDR1 and CDR2 from the germline V gene are SGHDT and YYEEEE. The CDR3 spans 11 residues. With 4 bases removed from V and 3 bases from J, the gap between germline ends came to 5 bases. CDR3 residues: CASSKYYEQYF. CDR3 in DNA: TGTGCCAGCAGCAAATACTACGAGCAGTACTTC.

This chain uses TRBV9 with TRBJ2-7; D not certain. V was trimmed by 0 bases and J by 6 bases, leaving 13 bases between them. CDR1 SGDLS and CDR2 YYNGEE come from the germline V gene. The CDR3 is 14 amino acids. The CDR3 spells CASSVAPTPVEQYF. The DNA for the CDR3 is TGTGCCAGCAGCGTAGCACCCACGCCTGTCGAGCAGTACTTC. Drawing the rest from reference TRBV9 and TRBJ2-7, the complete variable domain is DSGVTQTPKHLITATGQRVTLRCSPRSGDLSVYWYQQSLDQGLQFLIQYYNGEERAKGNILERFSAQQFPDLHSELNLSSLELGDSALYFCASSVAPTPVEQYFGPGTRLTVT.

V is TRBV15 and J is TRBJ1-1; D gene ambiguous. Germline lookup yields CDR1 LNHNV and CDR2 YYDKDF (reference sequence). Trimming took off 1 base at V and 4 bases at J, with 7 bases between the two ends. This CDR3 has 13 residues. CDR3 region: CATSRASPTEAFF. The CDR3 DNA reads TGTGCCACCAGCAGAGCCTCCCCCACTGAAGCTTTCTTT.

The J gene is TRBJ2-7, the V gene TRBV2; 10 bases are a match to TRBD2. CDR3 length: 15 residues. Germline loops: CDR1 SNHLY, CDR2 FYNNEI. Trimming at V came to 7 bases and at J to 5 bases, leaving 11 bases not matched to a gene. CDR3 sequence: CASNLIAGGLDEQYF. In DNA, the CDR3 is TGTGCCAGCAACCTAATAGCGGGGGGCCTTGACGAGCAGTACTTC.

V and J are TRBV5-4 and TRBJ1-2; D is ambiguous. V lost 0 bases and J 4 bases, leaving 10 bases between the germline ends. CDR1 is SGHNT, CDR2 YYREEE, per germline (reference sequence). This CDR3 is 14 amino acids long. The CDR3 protein is CASSLAGPTYGYTF. The DNA for the CDR3 is TGTGCCAGCAGCTTGGCCGGACCCACCTATGGCTACACCTTC.

The J gene is TRBJ1-6, the V gene TRBV2; the D is unclear. The germline V gene has CDR1 SNHLY and CDR2 FYNNEI. This CDR3 has 14 amino acids. V lost 6 bases, J lost 7 bases, and 13 bases lay in between. The CDR3 DNA reads TGTGCCAGCAGCGAGTTTGGCCTAAATTCACCCCTCCACTTT. Amino acids: CASSEFGLNSPLHF.